The 3 T cell receptor beta chains reported below all come from one sample, sequenced in a study of PD-1 blockade in classical Hodgkin lymphoma. Each patient's relapse followed autologous stem cell transplantation, and brentuximab vedotin exposure varied. Clones were read by immunoSEQ multiplex PCR, and TCRdb kept only the in-frame ones, dropping some. The profile shows about 6,500 clones, 70% to 80% of them singletons. Sequencing was performed on peripheral blood mononuclear cells (PBMCs), taken at baseline. These receptor sequences come from a human donor with classical Hodgkin lymphoma.

Worth noting for this clone: The sample carries other DNA sequences with the same CDR3. The chain recombines TRBV7-6 with TRBJ2-1, with 11 positions matching TRBD1. J lost 7 bases, V lost 3 bases, and 5 bases had no gene match. CDR3 length equals 15 residues. Looked up from germline, CDR1 is SGHVS and CDR2 is FNYEAQ. CDR3 coding DNA: TGTGCCAGCAGCTTGGACAGGGGGCCTGCGAATGAGCAGTTCTTC. Its protein is CASSLDRGPANEQFF.

About this clone: One junction end does not reproduce the germline sequence, and a read error may be involved. The J gene is TRBJ1-1, the V gene TRBV4-1; D remains ambiguous. CDR1 MGHRA and CDR2 YSYEKL come from the germline V gene. This CDR3 has 16 amino acids. The CDR3 region has the DNA TGTGCCAGCAGCCAAACGGGTACCACCATGAACACTGAAGCTTTCTTT. Translated: CASSQTGTTMNTEAFF.

V usage is TRBV10-3 and J usage is TRBJ1-1; D gene ambiguous. The CDR3 extends over 12 amino acids. The V and J ends lost 4 bases and 8 bases respectively, with 11 bases between them. Germline V gene sequence: CDR1 ENHRY, CDR2 SYGVKD. The CDR3 sequence is CAISASSGEAFF. The CDR3 coding sequence is TGTGCCATCAGTGCGAGTTCCGGGGAAGCTTTCTTT.